This TCR beta chain comes out of a study of cytomegalovirus exposure and HLA in healthy donors. Study background: The Caucasian-associated ancestry cluster held 65% to 85% of more than 350 genotyped donors. Study results and limitations: Available immune exposure information was restricted to CMV serostatus only. A previous analysis found most TCR beta V segments productive roughly 87% or roughly 30% of the time. For presence/absence analyses, sequencing depth was assumed to be roughly uniform across donors.

13 Jbeta primers and 60 Vbeta primers were used for the PCR. Some clones are missing from TCRdb's copy, which holds only in-frame ones; the method was immunoSEQ multiplex PCR. The repertoire includes 150,000 or so clones, roughly 80% of them detected once, and 13% to 15% sits in the top ten. A word on this clone: Its specificity is unknown.

This TCR was recovered from a woman aged 40 to 55 in good health and CMV-seronegative. Sequenced: PBMCs.

Written as DNA, the CDR3 is TGTGCCAGCAGCTTCCAGAGCGGGGGGGCTTGGGAGACCCAGTACTTC. Translating it yields CASSFQSGGAWETQYF. The chain has TRBV7-2 and TRBJ2-5; 10 bases line up with TRBD2. This CDR3 is 16 amino acids long. Germline loops: CDR1 SGHTA, CDR2 FQGNSA. Trimming at V came to 3 bases and at J to 5 bases, leaving 9 bases not matched to a gene.